These 21 T cell receptor beta chains share one sample of origin, sequenced in a study of T cell responses to AZD1222 COVID-19 vaccine. TCRdb's copy holds only in-frame clones and misses some; the assay was immunoSEQ multiplex PCR. The data contain around 78,000 clones, 75% to 95% of them singletons. The sample here was peripheral blood, taken 28 days after the second AZD1222 dose. The receptors come from an adult who received the AZD1222 COVID-19 vaccine.

The rearrangement links TRBV5-1 to TRBJ2-1, with D hard to call. Looked up from germline, CDR1 is SGHRS and CDR2 is YFSETQ. The CDR3 sequence is 13 residues long. V was pared by 4 bases and J by 8 bases, with 13 bases between. The CDR3 DNA reads TGCGCCAGCAGCCTGCCCCCGGGTGATGAGCAGTTCTTC. As protein: CASSLPPGDEQFF.

The chain joins TRBV24-1 to TRBJ1-4; D is unclear. V dropped 9 bases and J dropped 1 base, with 17 bases sitting between them. The CDR3 is 16 amino acids. Germline values: CDR1 KGHDR, CDR2 SFDVKD. The CDR3, as DNA: TGTGCCACCGCTGCTAACGAGGAAGGAACTAATGAAAAACTGTTTTTT. It yields the protein CATAANEEGTNEKLFF.

The chain couples TRBV6-2 or TRBV6-3 to TRBJ2-7; TRBD2 matches at 11 bases. Germline V gene sequence: CDR1 MNHEY, CDR2 SVGEGT. V was pared by 5 bases and J by 3 bases, with 6 bases of the junction left unmatched. CDR3 size: 15 residues. The CDR3 bases are TGTGCCAGCAGTCAAATAGCGGGAGGGCGCTACGAGCAGTACTTC. Residues: CASSQIAGGRYEQYF.

The rearrangement joins TRBV5-1 to TRBJ1-6; a weak D match, TRBD1 (5 bases). The V gene's germline CDR1 is SGHRS and CDR2 YFSETQ. The V gene lost 1 base and the J gene lost 6 bases, with 8 bases spanning the gap. The CDR3 is 14 amino acids. CDR3 bases: TGCGCCAGCAGCTTGTCAGGGCGTAATTCACCCCTCCACTTT. It codes for CASSLSGRNSPLHF. Drawing the rest from reference TRBV5-1 and TRBJ1-6, the complete variable domain is KAGVTQTPRYLIKTRGQQVTLSCSPISGHRSVSWYQQTPGQGLQFLFEYFSETQRNKGNFPGRFSGRQFSNSRSEMNVSTLELGDSALYLCASSLSGRNSPLHFGNGTRLTVT.

CDR3: CASSQGYHPGLAGGRLDEQFF. In DNA form, the CDR3 reads TGCGCCAGCAGCCAAGGATACCACCCGGGACTAGCGGGAGGAAGATTAGATGAGCAGTTCTTC. J is TRBJ2-1 and V is TRBV4-3, with 15 bases lining up with TRBD2. The length of the CDR3 is 21 residues. Germline CDR1 is LGHNA and CDR2 is YSLEER. V dropped 1 base and J dropped 8; count of bases not matched to a gene: 18.

This chain connects TRBV19 to TRBJ2-3, with D maybe TRBD2 (6 bases). CDR3 size: 13 residues. With 5 bases removed from V and 3 bases from J, the gap between germline ends came to 9 bases. Germline V gives CDR1 LNHDA, CDR2 SQIVND (reference sequence). The DNA for the CDR3 is TGTGCCAGTAGTCGCGGGGTGACAGATACGCAGTATTTT. Translated, it gives CASSRGVTDTQYF.

Written as DNA, the CDR3 is TGTGCCAGCAGTTTAATGGGGATTATAGGAGCGGCAACTAATGAAAAACTGTTTTTT. Translating it yields CASSLMGIIGAATNEKLFF. V usage is TRBV27 and J usage is TRBJ1-4, with D unclear. The CDR3 runs 19 residues. Germline V gene data show CDR1 as MNHEY and CDR2 as SMNVEV (reference sequence). V lost 2 bases and J 0 bases, leaving 19 bases between the germline ends. Filled out from reference TRBV27 and TRBJ1-4, the complete variable domain reads EAQVTQNPRYLITVTGKKLTVTCSQNMNHEYMSWYRQDPGLGLRQIYYSMNVEVTDKGDVPEGYKVSRKEKRNFPLILESPSPNQTSLYFCASSLMGIIGAATNEKLFFGSGTQLSVL.

The chain has TRBV7-3 and TRBJ1-1; D is undetermined. Per the germline V gene, CDR1 is SGHTA and CDR2 is FQGTGA. The length of the CDR3 is 13 residues. The V gene lost 5 bases and the J gene lost 1 base, with 8 bases spanning the gap. In DNA, the CDR3 is TGTGCCAGCAGCCGCTTTGAGAACACTGAAGCTTTCTTT. Translating it yields CASSRFENTEAFF.

This clone showed up just once. This rearrangement joins TRBV7-9 to TRBJ2-7, with D unclear. The CDR3 loop spans 13 amino acids. Between the trimmed V and J ends, which lost 4 bases and 6 bases, there was a span of 13 bases. CDR1 SEHNR and CDR2 FQNEAQ come from the germline V gene (reference sequence). In nucleotides, the CDR3 is TGTGCCAGCAGCTCTGACATATCGGGCGAGCAGTACTTC. Encoded protein: CASSSDISGEQYF.

This chain connects TRBV11-3 to TRBJ2-7; TRBD1 might be the D (5 bases). This CDR3 comprises 15 residues. V was pared by 1 base and J by 6 bases, with 16 bases between. Germline V CDR1 and CDR2: SGHNT, YENEEA. CDR3 bases: TGTGCCAGCAGCTTAGGGCCTTCCTGGGGCATCGAGCAGTACTTC. Translating gives CASSLGPSWGIEQYF.

The chain has TRBV27 and TRBJ1-3; TRBD1 is a possible D gene (6 bases). This CDR3 contains 14 residues. Trimming shortened V by 3 bases and J by 4 bases, and 10 bases separated the two germline ends. In germline, CDR1 is MNHEY, CDR2 SMNVEV (reference sequence). The CDR3 nucleotides read TGTGCCAGCAGTTTGACAGGCGCGGGAAACACCATATATTTT. It translates to CASSLTGAGNTIYF.

To note about this clone: At one of its ends the junction is not consistent with the germline gene, which may arise from a read error. The chain couples TRBV6-1 to TRBJ1-5; D gene unclear. Germline lookup yields CDR1 MNHNS and CDR2 SASEGT. The CDR3 runs to 13 residues. The CDR3 nucleotides are TGTGCCAGCAGCGAAGGCGGAGTTGAGCCCCAGCATTTT. It encodes CASSEGGVEPQHF.

The chain joins TRBV5-1 to TRBJ1-1, with a tentative D call TRBD1 (5 bases). CDR1 SGHRS and CDR2 YFSETQ come from the germline V gene. The CDR3 runs to 14 residues. The V and J ends lost 4 bases and 5 bases respectively, with 15 bases between them. The CDR3 is CASSPLQGWTEAFF. Here the CDR3 DNA reads TGCGCCAGCAGCCCCCTCCAGGGTTGGACTGAAGCTTTCTTT.

Only a few counts were recorded for this clone. The chain combines TRBV19 with TRBJ2-6; D ambiguous. V gave up 1 base and J gave up 2 bases, with 6 bases separating them. The CDR3 covers 15 residues. CDR1 and CDR2 from the germline V gene are LNHDA and SQIVND (reference sequence). The CDR3 region is CASSIAPPGANVLTF. DNA for the CDR3: TGTGCCAGTAGTATAGCCCCCCCTGGGGCCAACGTCCTGACTTTC.

The chain is built from TRBV5-1 and TRBJ1-4; D may be TRBD1 (5 bases). Germline loops: CDR1 SGHRS, CDR2 YFSETQ. This CDR3 has 16 amino acids. With 1 base removed from V and 3 bases from J, the gap between germline ends came to 13 bases. Written as DNA, the CDR3 is TGCGCCAGCAGCTTGAACGCCAGGGCGGCTAATGAAAAACTGTTTTTT. This gives the protein CASSLNARAANEKLFF.

V is TRBV18 and J is TRBJ1-2; D uncertain. With 0 bases removed from V and 5 bases from J, the gap between germline ends came to 10 bases. Germline CDR1 and CDR2: KGHSH and LQKENI. The CDR3 spans 14 residues. CDR3 loop: CASSPPPGDYGYTF. The CDR3 DNA reads as TGTGCCAGCTCACCACCGCCAGGAGATTATGGCTACACCTTC.

This chain connects TRBV11-3 to TRBJ2-1; 8 bases map to TRBD1. The V gene end was trimmed by 5 bases and the J gene end by 7 bases; junction bases not matched to a gene: 7. The CDR3 runs 14 residues. Germline CDR1 SGHNT, CDR2 YENEEA. The CDR3 region is CASSMDRAKNEQFF. The CDR3 coding sequence is TGTGCCAGCAGCATGGACAGGGCGAAGAATGAGCAGTTCTTC.

The rearrangement links TRBV4-1 to TRBJ2-5, with 8 bases identical to TRBD2. The CDR3 is 16 residues long. Unmatched junction bases numbered 9, after V lost 0 bases and J lost 6 bases. CDR1 MGHRA and CDR2 YSYEKL come from the germline V gene. CDR3 loop: CASSQDGGGGRKTQYF. The CDR3 coding sequence is TGCGCCAGCAGCCAAGATGGCGGCGGGGGGCGAAAGACCCAGTACTTC.

CDR3 amino acids: CASSLDRGGQPQHF. The CDR3 region has the DNA TGTGCCAGCAGCTTAGATCGGGGCGGGCAGCCCCAGCATTTT. The chain combines TRBV7-2 with TRBJ1-5, with a weak D call TRBD1 (5 bases). Germline loops: CDR1 SGHTA, CDR2 FQGNSA. The V end was cut by 1 base, the J end by 7 bases, with 11 bases between. This CDR3 has 14 residues.

V and J are TRBV5-4 and TRBJ2-2; D is possibly TRBD2 (6 bases). The germline V and J ends were trimmed by 5 bases and 6 bases, with 14 bases remaining between them. Germline V CDR1 and CDR2: SGHNT, YYREEE (reference sequence). The CDR3 spans 14 residues. DNA of the CDR3: TGTGCCAGCAGTGTCCGGGAGACGGCCGGGGAGCTGTTTTTT. This translates into CASSVRETAGELFF.

The gene calls are TRBV10-3 and TRBJ2-2; tentative D call: TRBD1 (5 bases). There are 16 residues in the CDR3. Germline CDR1 and CDR2: ENHRY and SYGVKD. V was shortened by 1 base and J by 1 base, with 10 bases between the two germline ends. CDR3 bases: TGTGCCATCAGTGAGTATGGACAAGGGAACACCGGGGAGCTGTTTTTT. This gives the protein CAISEYGQGNTGELFF.